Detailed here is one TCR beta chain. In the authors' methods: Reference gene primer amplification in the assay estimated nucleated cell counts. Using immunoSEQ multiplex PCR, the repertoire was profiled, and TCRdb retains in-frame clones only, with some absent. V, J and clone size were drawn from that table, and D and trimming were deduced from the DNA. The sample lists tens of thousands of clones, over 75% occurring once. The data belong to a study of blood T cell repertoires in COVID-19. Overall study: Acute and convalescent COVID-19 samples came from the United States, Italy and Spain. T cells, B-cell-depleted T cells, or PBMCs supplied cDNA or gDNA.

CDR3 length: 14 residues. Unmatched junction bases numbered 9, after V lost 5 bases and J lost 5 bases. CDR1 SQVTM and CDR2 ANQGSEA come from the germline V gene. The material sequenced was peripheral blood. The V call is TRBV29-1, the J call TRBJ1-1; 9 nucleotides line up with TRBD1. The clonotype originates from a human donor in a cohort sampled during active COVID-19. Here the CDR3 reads CSVRTGALWTEAFF. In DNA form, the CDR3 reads TGCAGCGTTAGGACAGGGGCCTTGTGGACTGAAGCTTTCTTT.